The T cell receptor beta chain under discussion was sequenced for a study of monozygotic twins with inflammatory bowel disease (dated by TCRdb to between 2019 and 2020). Describing the broader study: A total of approximately 28 monozygotic twin pairs were included in the full study, comprising nine German pairs (four IBD-concordant, five IBD-discordant) and 19 IBD-discordant Danish pairs. Disease-associated traits were sought mainly through comparisons between IBD patients and their genetically identical healthy co-twins within discordant pairs. Each individual had, on average, about 151 000 unique TCRalpha sequences and 181 000 unique TCRbeta sequences available for analysis.

As regards this clonotype: What antigen it recognizes has not been identified.

From each donor, an approximately 2.3 ml peripheral blood sample was collected into PAXgene tubes and kept at -80 degrees C. Without T cell sorting, total RNA was isolated from whole blood using the PAXgene blood miRNA kit on an automated QIAcube. Peripheral blood from monozygotic twin pairs concordant or discordant for inflammatory bowel disease was subjected to deep TCRalpha and TCRbeta repertoire profiling with unique molecular barcoding. Smoking habits were recorded for all twin pairs, and each individual was classified as a current, former or never smoker. Results and caveats for the whole study, not just this receptor: The results gave no support for a single strong signal or clonotype linked to IBD. Compared with healthy twins, IBD patients shared fewer clonotypes with other individuals, and the difference was most pronounced in patients with signs of disease activity. A decrease in TCRbeta repertoire diversity, as measured by inverse Simpson index, was observed in IBD patients compared with their healthy co-twins. Repertoire similarity did not differ between concordant and discordant twins, which could be due to limited statistical power. Differing immunosuppressive treatments among patients may have added background noise and inter-individual variability to the repertoires. Distinction between different T cell subtypes could not be achieved in the analysis.

Receptor amplification or capture employed 5' RACE. For each TCR library, roughly 3,600 ng of total RNA was used. For each sample, cDNA was synthesized in eight separate reactions using SMARTScribe reverse transcriptase. During cDNA synthesis, template switching introduced unique molecular identifiers that contained a 6-nucleotide sample barcode. TCRalpha and TCRbeta cDNA was amplified in two nested PCRs of about 17 and 10 cycles, and bead purification was carried out after each PCR. Before amplification, the cDNA was treated with uracil DNA-glycosylase and purified using the QIAquick PCR purification kit. In the second PCR, Illumina TruSeq-compatible adapters and sample-specific barcodes were added. TapeStation and Qubit were used to check library quality and concentration, and 5 ng of each library went into the pool. Pooled libraries were sequenced on an Illumina HiSeq2500 single-index Rapid Run with 2 x 100 bp reads and custom sequencing primers. Under the source paper's analysis protocol: UMI-based consensus assembly with MiGEC version 1.2.6 was used to correct PCR and sequencing errors. V(D)J alignment, clonotype assembly and CDR3 extraction were performed with MiXCR version 2.1.1. To normalise gene usage, clonotype sharing and MAIT/NKT TCR abundance, the analysis used the top 1000, 10 000 and 20 000 clonotypes per sample. Diversity was computed as the inverse Simpson index with the vegan R package after downsampling to 27 000 UMIs. Statistical testing used paired Mann-Whitney U tests on the discordant twin pairs and applied Benjamini-Hochberg correction for multiple testing. Based on TCRdb reprocessing of the reads, there is one entry per CDR3 protein sequence, and DNA is missing. TCRdb's processing, not the authors' own work, is the source of the V and J calls. In this sample's table one finds some 300,000 distinct CDR3 sequences. The ten biggest clones cover more than 4.5% of the sample.

The receptor's source is a human donor with ulcerative colitis or Crohn's disease, or a healthy co-twin of an affected twin (not recorded which). Sequencing was done on a sample of blood.

The CDR3 region has the sequence CASSLVGGGVYNEQFF. This receptor chain uses TRBV11-2 and TRBJ2-1; there is no DNA to check the TCRdb D call of TRBD1. The CDR1 and CDR2 encoded by the germline V gene are SGHAT and FQNNGV. The CDR3 holds 16 amino acids from the cysteine to the phenylalanine. No DNA appears here. The CDR3 plus the reference TRBV11-2 and TRBJ2-1 genes for the other parts give the full variable domain: EAGVAQSPRYKIIEKRQSVAFWCNPISGHATLYWYQQILGQGPKLLIQFQNNGVVDDSQLPKDRFSAERLKGVDSTLKIQPAKLEDSAVYLCASSLVGGGVYNEQFFGPGTRLTVL.